This TCR beta chain was sequenced in a study of shared clonotypes between healthy human individuals. The wider study: A donor's plate count was three for CD4 naive and three for CD4 memory; CD8 naive had two and CD8 memory one.

This clone turned up a few times. The sample contains more than one DNA sequence encoding this CDR3. Some clones are missing from TCRdb's copy, which holds only in-frame ones; the method was immunoSEQ multiplex PCR. The sample contains about 2.3 million clones, about nine tenths of which appear only once. The CDR3 is 14 residues long. Per the germline V gene, CDR1 is SGHRS and CDR2 is YFSETQ. Trimming cost V 0 bases and J 0 bases, with 6 bases left between them. The sequenced material came from naive CD4+ T cells from PBMCs. Subset specified: CD45RA+ positively selected. The source is a man aged 18 to 30 in good health. Some clones in this sample may be carry-over from other donors' samples. The chain recombines TRBV5-1 with TRBJ1-1, with D unresolved. Written as DNA, the CDR3 is TGCGCCAGCAGCTTGGAAAGGTTGAACACTGAAGCTTTCTTT. Amino acid sequence: CASSLERLNTEAFF.